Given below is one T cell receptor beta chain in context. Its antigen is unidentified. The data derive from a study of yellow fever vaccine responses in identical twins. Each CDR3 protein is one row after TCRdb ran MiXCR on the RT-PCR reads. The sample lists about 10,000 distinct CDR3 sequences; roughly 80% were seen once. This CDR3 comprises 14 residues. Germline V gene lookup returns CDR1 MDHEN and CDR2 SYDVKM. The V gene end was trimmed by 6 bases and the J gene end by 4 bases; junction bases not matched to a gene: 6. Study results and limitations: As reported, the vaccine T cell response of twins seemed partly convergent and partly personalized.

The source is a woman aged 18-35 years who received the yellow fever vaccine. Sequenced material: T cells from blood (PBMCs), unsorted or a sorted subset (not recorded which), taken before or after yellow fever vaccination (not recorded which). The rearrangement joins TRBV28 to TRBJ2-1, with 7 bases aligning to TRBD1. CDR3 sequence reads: CASRGQEIYNEQFF. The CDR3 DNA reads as TGTGCCAGCAGAGGACAGGAGATATACAATGAGCAGTTCTTC.